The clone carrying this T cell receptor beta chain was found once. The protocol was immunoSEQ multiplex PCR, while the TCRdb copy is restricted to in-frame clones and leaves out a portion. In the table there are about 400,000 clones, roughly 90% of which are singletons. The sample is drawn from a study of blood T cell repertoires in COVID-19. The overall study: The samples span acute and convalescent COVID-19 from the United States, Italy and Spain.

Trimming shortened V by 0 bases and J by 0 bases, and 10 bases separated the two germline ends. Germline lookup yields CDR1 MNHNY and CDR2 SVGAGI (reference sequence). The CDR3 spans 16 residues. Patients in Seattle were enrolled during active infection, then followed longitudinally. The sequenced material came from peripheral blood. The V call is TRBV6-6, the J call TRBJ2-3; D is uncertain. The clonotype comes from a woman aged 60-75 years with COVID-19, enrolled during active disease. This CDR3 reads CASSYSAALSTDTQYF. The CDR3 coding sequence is TGTGCCAGCAGTTACTCAGCCGCGCTTAGCACAGATACGCAGTATTTT.